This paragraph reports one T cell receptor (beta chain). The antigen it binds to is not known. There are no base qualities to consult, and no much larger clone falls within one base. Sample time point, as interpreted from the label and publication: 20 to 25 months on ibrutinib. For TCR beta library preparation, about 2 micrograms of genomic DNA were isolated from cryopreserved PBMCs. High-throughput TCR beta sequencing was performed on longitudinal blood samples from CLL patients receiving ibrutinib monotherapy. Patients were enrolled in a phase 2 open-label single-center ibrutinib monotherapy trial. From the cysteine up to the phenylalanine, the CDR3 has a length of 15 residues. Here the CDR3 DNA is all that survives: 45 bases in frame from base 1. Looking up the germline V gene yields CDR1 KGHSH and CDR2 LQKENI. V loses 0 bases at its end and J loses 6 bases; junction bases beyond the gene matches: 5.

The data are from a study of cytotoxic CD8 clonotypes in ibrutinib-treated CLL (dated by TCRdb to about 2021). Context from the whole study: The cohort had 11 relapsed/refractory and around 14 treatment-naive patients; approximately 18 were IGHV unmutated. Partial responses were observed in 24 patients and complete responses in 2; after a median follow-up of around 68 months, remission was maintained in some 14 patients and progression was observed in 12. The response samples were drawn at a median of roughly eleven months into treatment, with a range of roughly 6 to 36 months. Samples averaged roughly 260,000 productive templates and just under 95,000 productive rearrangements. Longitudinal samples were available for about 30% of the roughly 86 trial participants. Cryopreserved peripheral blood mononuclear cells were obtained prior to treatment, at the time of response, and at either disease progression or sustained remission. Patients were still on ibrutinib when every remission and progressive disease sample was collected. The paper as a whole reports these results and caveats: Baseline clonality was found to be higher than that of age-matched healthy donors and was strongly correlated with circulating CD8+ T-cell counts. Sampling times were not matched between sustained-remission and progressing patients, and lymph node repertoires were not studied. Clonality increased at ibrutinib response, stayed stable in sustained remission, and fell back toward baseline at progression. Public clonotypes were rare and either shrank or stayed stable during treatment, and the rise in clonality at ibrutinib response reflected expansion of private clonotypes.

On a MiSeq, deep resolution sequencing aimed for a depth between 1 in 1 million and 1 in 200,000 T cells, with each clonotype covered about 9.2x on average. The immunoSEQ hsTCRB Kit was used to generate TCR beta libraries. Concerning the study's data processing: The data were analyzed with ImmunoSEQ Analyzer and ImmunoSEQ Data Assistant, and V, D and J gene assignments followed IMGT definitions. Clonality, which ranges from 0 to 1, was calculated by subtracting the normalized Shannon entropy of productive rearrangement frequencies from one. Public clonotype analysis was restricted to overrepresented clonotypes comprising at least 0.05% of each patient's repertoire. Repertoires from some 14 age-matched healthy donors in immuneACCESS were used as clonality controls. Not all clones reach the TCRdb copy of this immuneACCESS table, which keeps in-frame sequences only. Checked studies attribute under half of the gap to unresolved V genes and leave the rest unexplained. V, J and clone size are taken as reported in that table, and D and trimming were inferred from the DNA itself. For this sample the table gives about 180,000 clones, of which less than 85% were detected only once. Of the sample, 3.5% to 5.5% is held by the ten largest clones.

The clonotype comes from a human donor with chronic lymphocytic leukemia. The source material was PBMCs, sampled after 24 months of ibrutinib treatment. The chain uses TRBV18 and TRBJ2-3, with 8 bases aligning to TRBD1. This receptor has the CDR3 CASSPPTGQGDTQYF. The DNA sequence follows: TGTGCCAGCTCACCACCTACCGGACAGGGTGATACGCAGTATTTT.